This T cell receptor beta chain was identified during a study of blood T cell repertoires in COVID-19. Overall study: In each case, the material was cDNA or gDNA derived from T cells, B-cell-depleted T cells, or PBMCs.

The method was immunoSEQ multiplex PCR; TCRdb's version includes in-frame clones alone and lacks a portion of them. The sample holds fewer than 350,000 clones; around nine tenths are singletons and the top ten take about 6.1%. CDR3 length: 12 amino acids. CDR1 SQVTM and CDR2 ANQGSEA come from the germline V gene. The V and J ends lost 0 bases and 9 bases respectively, with 9 bases between them. Cohort 3 donors were reported recovered after two negative PCRs, clearance, or symptom resolution. The chain links TRBV29-1 to TRBJ2-1; D not resolved. This sequence originates from a woman aged 40 to 50 who had recovered from COVID-19. The sample taken for sequencing was PBMCs or T cells enriched from blood (not recorded which). In DNA, the CDR3 is TGCAGCGTTGAAGAGGCCCGGAGTGAGCAGTTCTTC. Translation: CSVEEARSEQFF.